The following is a T cell receptor (beta chain) sequence with its context. Its antigen target is currently unknown. Qualities for individual bases were not recorded, and no much larger clone is one base off. This sample is drawn from a study of T cells and Merkel cell carcinoma outcomes (dated by TCRdb to the early 2020s). Concerning the study at large: The tumor T-cell repertoire, together with T-cell density, was examined as a predictor of clinical outcome in patients with Merkel cell carcinoma. The full study reports these points: The combination of T-cell repertoire features and T-cell density was reported to predict clinical outcomes in patients with Merkel cell carcinoma.

The method behind the library was the immunoSEQ multiplex PCR assay. Sourced from immuneACCESS, this table was stored by TCRdb with only in-frame sequences that have V and J called. A share of the clones is absent; for the studies checked, an unresolved V gene accounts for under half, and the remainder has no known explanation. The sample contains 15,000 to 25,000 clones, over 70% of them found a single time. Roughly 3.3% of the sample comes from the top ten. Trimming removed 5 bases from V and 7 bases from J, leaving 18 bases between the germline ends. The CDR3 goes from the cysteine to the phenylalanine over 14 residues. The sequence is cut down to CDR3 DNA, 42 bases in frame from base 1. CDR1 and CDR2, per the germline V gene (reference sequence), are MNHEY and SMNVEV. Samples were obtained from patients with Merkel cell carcinoma.

In this chain, TRBV27 is recombined with TRBJ2-7; TRBD2 is a weak D gene call, 6 bases matching. Sequencing was done on a sample of tumor tissue from Merkel cell carcinoma. This TCR came from a human donor with Merkel cell carcinoma. CDR3 region: CASSPRPGSVEQYF. The nucleotides are TGTGCCAGCAGTCCCCGACCCGGGAGTGTTGAGCAGTACTTC.